Below, one TCR beta chain is given with its context. This sample was included in a study of blood T cell repertoires in COVID-19. CDR3 length equals 18 residues. J lost 2 bases, V lost 3 bases, and 8 bases had no gene match. Germline V gene sequence: CDR1 LNHDA, CDR2 SQIVND (reference sequence). Source study methods: Estimated nucleated cell counts came from reference gene primer amplification. The table came from immunoSEQ multiplex PCR; TCRdb's copy has only in-frame clones and leaves some out. That table gives V, J and clone size, and the DNA gave D and trimming. Seen here are over 130,000 clones, around four fifths observed once, and the top ten hold roughly 4%.

The TCR sequence derives from a woman older than 75 with acute or convalescent COVID-19. This chain uses TRBV19 with TRBJ2-6; 9 bases line up with TRBD1. Sequencing was performed on peripheral blood. This chain's CDR3 is CASSMRTGGSAGANVLTF. CDR3 in DNA: TGTGCCAGTAGTATGAGAACAGGGGGCTCCGCTGGGGCCAACGTCCTGACTTTC.